The 30 T cell receptor beta chains below were found in one sample sequenced in a study of glioma-infiltrating T cells. TCR alpha and beta CDR3 regions were amplified from RNA using iRepertoire nested multiplex PCR. TCRdb independently ran MiXCR on the multiplex PCR reads; one entry per CDR3 protein. The profile covers under 200,000 distinct CDR3 sequences, with roughly 45% appearing a single time and 5.2% taken by the ten largest. The sequenced sample consisted of glioma tissue, nonneoplastic brain tissue, or PBMCs (not recorded which). These receptors all come from a human donor with low-grade glioma or glioblastoma, undergoing nonglioma brain surgery, or in good health (not recorded which).

Turning to this clonotype: A clone one base away is much larger, so this may be a read error. The rearrangement links TRBV28 to TRBJ2-3; D call uncertain. V was clipped by 6 bases and J by 12 bases, with 19 bases between them. The CDR3 runs 13 residues. Germline CDR1 and CDR2: MDHEN and SYDVKM. The CDR3 DNA reads TGTGCCAGCAGCCCCTGCCAAGTGTTTACACAGTATTTT. It translates to CASSPCQVFTQYF.

Comment on this clonotype: A much bigger clone sits one base away, suggesting this may be a read error. This rearrangement joins TRBV6-9 to TRBJ2-3; D remains unclear. The CDR3 runs to 16 residues. Germline V gene lookup returns CDR1 MNHGY and CDR2 SVAAGI. V lost 4 bases to trimming and J lost 0 bases, with 14 bases between them. CDR3 sequence: CASSSSQAYSTDTQYF. The CDR3 coding sequence is TGTGCCAGCAGTTCCAGCCAAGCGTATAGCACAGATACGCAGTATTTT.

This clonotype was seen many times. The chain employs TRBV6-1 and TRBJ2-2, with 8 bases that match TRBD2. Germline V CDR1 and CDR2: MNHNS, SASEGT. J gave up 1 base and V 5 bases, and 6 bases lay outside the gene matches. The CDR3 has 16 residues. The DNA for the CDR3 is TGTGCCAGCAGTTTCGGGGGGGGGATGAACACCGGGGAGCTGTTTTTT. It translates to CASSFGGGMNTGELFF.

This clonotype was detected once. This may be a read error: a much more frequent sequence differs by one nucleotide. V gene TRBV7-2 combines with J gene TRBJ2-3; D gene ambiguous. There are 13 residues in the CDR3. In germline, CDR1 is SGHTA, CDR2 FQGNSA. With 1 base removed from V and 7 bases from J, the gap between germline ends came to 9 bases. CDR3 in DNA: TGTGCCAGCAGCTTAGTAGTAACATATACGCAGTATTTT. This gives the protein CASSLVVTYTQYF.

Details on this clonotype: This clone may be a read error of a much larger clone one base away. The chain employs TRBV12-3 or TRBV12-4 and TRBJ2-7; possibly TRBD1 or TRBD2 for D (5 bases each). Between the trimmed V and J ends, which lost 3 bases and 1 base, there was a span of 7 bases. The CDR3 spans 13 residues. The CDR3 DNA is TGTGCCAGCAGTTTGTGGGGGTCCTACGAGCAGTACTTC. Amino acids: CASSLWGSYEQYF.

Regarding this clonotype: This may be a read error: a much more frequent sequence differs by one nucleotide. V and J are TRBV28 and TRBJ2-7, with 7 bases lining up with TRBD2. V dropped 7 bases and J dropped 3; count of bases not matched to a gene: 6. CDR3 length: 13 residues. From germline, CDR1 is MDHEN and CDR2 SYDVKM. CDR3 DNA sequence: TGTGCCAGCACCTTGGGGGGGAACTACGAGCAGTACTTC. The encoded protein is CASTLGGNYEQYF.

Remarks on this clonotype: The CDR3 does not end in the conserved phenylalanine or tryptophan, so this is likely a read error. The V call is TRBV6-1, the J call TRBJ1-4, with no clear D. Germline V gene sequence: CDR1 MNHNS, CDR2 SASEGT. The CDR3 loop spans 14 amino acids. CDR3 coding DNA: TGTGCCAGCACTTACAGAGAAACTAATAAAAAACTGTTTTCT. It encodes CASTYRETNKKLFS.

To note about this clonotype: With a much larger clone just one base away, this may be a read error. The gene calls are TRBV28 and TRBJ2-2; unclear D gene. V shed 1 base and J shed 5 bases, with 5 bases lying between them. The V gene's germline CDR1 is MDHEN and CDR2 SYDVKM. The CDR3 is made up of 13 amino acids. The CDR3 loop reads CASSLLKTGELFF. DNA for the CDR3: TGTGCCAGCAGTTTATTAAAAACCGGGGAGCTGTTTTTT.

As concerns this clonotype: This could be a read error, since a much larger clone is one nucleotide away. The chain is built from TRBV19 and TRBJ1-1; D remains unclear. The V and J ends lost 7 bases and 5 bases respectively, with 20 bases between them. The germline gives CDR1 LNHDA, CDR2 SQIVND (reference sequence). CDR3 size: 15 residues. CDR3 bases: TGTGCCAGTAAGGAAGAAGTGCCCAGAGGGACTGAAGCTTTCTTT. Translating it yields CASKEEVPRGTEAFF.

The gene calls are TRBV10-2 and TRBJ1-4; no reliable D call. This CDR3 spans 13 amino acids. Germline CDR1 and CDR2: WSHSY and SAAADI. V was clipped by 10 bases and J by 6 bases, with 15 bases between them. The CDR3 loop is CATMRLTDEKLFF. For the CDR3, the DNA is TGCGCCACAATGAGACTGACTGATGAAAAACTGTTTTTT.

A word on this clonotype: Sequence at one end of the junction differs from germline and may be a read error. The rearrangement links TRBV3-1 to TRBJ2-1; TRBD1 matches 7 bases. Looked up from germline, CDR1 is LGHDT and CDR2 is YNNKEL (reference sequence). This CDR3 spans 16 amino acids. CDR3 sequence reads: CASCQKGATYDNEQFF. In nucleotides, the CDR3 is TGTGCCAGCTGCCAAAAGGGGGCCACCTACGACAATGAGCAGTTCTTC.

This chain links TRBV19 with TRBJ2-5; 11 bases fit TRBD2. CDR3 length: 15 amino acids. The J segment lost 4 bases and the V segment lost 0 bases, leaving 1 base of the junction unmatched. The germline CDR1 and CDR2 sequences are LNHDA and SQIVND (reference sequence). The CDR3 loop is CASSIDGLAGETQYF. CDR3 sequence (DNA): TGTGCCAGTAGTATAGACGGACTAGCGGGAGAGACCCAGTACTTC.

Here the CDR3 DNA reads TGTGCCAGCAGCCAAGTTTTGTCAGGGAACACAGATACGCAGTATTTT. This sequence encodes CASSQVLSGNTDTQYF. The J gene is TRBJ2-3, the V gene TRBV4-2; D possibly corresponds to TRBD1 (5 bases). The V gene lost 1 base and the J gene lost 2 bases, with 13 bases spanning the gap. CDR1 and CDR2 (germline): LGHNA, YNFKEQ. The CDR3 is 16 residues long.

This clonotype was counted at least ten times. The chain is built from TRBV6-1 and TRBJ2-3; 10 bases agree with TRBD2. The CDR3 has 17 residues. J was trimmed by 4 bases and V by 2 bases; bases with no gene match: 9. Per germline, CDR1 MNHNS and CDR2 SASEGT. CDR3 DNA: TGTGCCAGCAGTGAATATAGACTAGCGGGTTACGCAGATACGCAGTATTTT. Its protein is CASSEYRLAGYADTQYF.

The chain recombines TRBV3-1 with TRBJ1-4; D not resolved. Germline V gives CDR1 LGHDT, CDR2 YNNKEL (reference sequence). The CDR3 loop spans 12 amino acids. V lost 0 bases to trimming and J lost 10 bases, with 6 bases between them. The DNA for the CDR3 is TGTGCCAGCAGCCAAGACAGTGGAAAACTGTTTTTT. It codes for CASSQDSGKLFF.

The chain recombines TRBV2 with TRBJ1-2; maybe TRBD1 (6 bases). This CDR3 is 14 amino acids long. Per germline, CDR1 SNHLY and CDR2 FYNNEI. V dropped 4 bases and J dropped 0 bases, with 9 bases sitting between them. CDR3 nucleotide sequence: TGTGCCAGCAGTGGGACAGCACCTAACTATGGCTACACCTTC. It codes for CASSGTAPNYGYTF.

On this clonotype: Given a much more abundant clone one base away, this may be a read error. The rearrangement uses TRBV4-1 and TRBJ2-3; weak D call: TRBD1 (6 bases). Germline CDR1 is MGHRA and CDR2 is YSYEKL. The ends were cut back, 0 bases at V and 2 bases at J, with 12 bases in the middle. The CDR3 contains 16 residues. This CDR3 is CASSQDGGVNTDTQYF. DNA of the CDR3: TGCGCCAGCAGCCAAGATGGGGGCGTAAACACAGATACGCAGTATTTT.

Concerning this clonotype: This may come from a read error, since a much larger clone is one base off. This chain joins TRBV27 and TRBJ2-7, with D possibly TRBD1 on 6 matching bases. Germline values: CDR1 MNHEY, CDR2 SMNVEV (reference sequence). The CDR3 has 13 amino acids. The V end was cut by 10 bases, the J end by 5 bases, with 18 bases between. CDR3 sequence reads: CATRDMGRNEQYF. Written as DNA, the CDR3 is TGTGCCACCCGGGACATGGGGCGGAACGAGCAGTACTTC.

This chain uses TRBV12-3 or TRBV12-4 with TRBJ2-5, with TRBD1 as a possible D gene (6 bases). Trimming took off 6 bases at V and 1 base at J, with 6 bases between the two ends. The CDR3 has 12 amino acids. The CDR3 DNA reads as TGTGCCAGCAGACAGGGCCAAGAGACCCAGTACTTC. Translated, it gives CASRQGQETQYF.

In this sample, this clonotype turned up many times. The CDR3 does not end in the conserved phenylalanine or tryptophan, so this is likely a read error. The chain employs TRBV6-1 and TRBJ2-1, with TRBD1 as a possible D gene (6 bases). Trimming left V 3 bases short and J 0 bases short, with 9 bases between. This CDR3 is 15 amino acids long. Germline CDR1 is MNHNS and CDR2 is SASEGT. This CDR3 is CASSDGQSSYNEQFL. CDR3 DNA sequence: TGTGCCAGCAGTGACGGACAGAGCTCCTACAATGAGCAGTTCCTC.

Many counts were recorded for this clonotype. J is TRBJ2-2 and V is TRBV15; 7 bases are a match to TRBD2. J gave up 5 bases and V 0 bases, and 9 bases lay outside the gene matches. Germline V gives CDR1 LNHNV, CDR2 YYDKDF (reference sequence). There are 17 residues in the CDR3. CDR3 protein: CATSRDLREYGTGELFF. CDR3 bases: TGTGCCACCAGCAGAGATTTGCGGGAGTACGGGACCGGGGAGCTGTTTTTT.

In the case of this clonotype: One base away lies a much larger clone, so this may be a sequencing read error. This sequence joins TRBV25-1 and TRBJ1-2; TRBD1 matches at 10 bases. Germline V gene sequence: CDR1 MGHDK, CDR2 SYGVNS. The CDR3 has 15 residues. J gave up 7 bases and V 5 bases, and 10 bases lay outside the gene matches. CDR3 amino acids: CASSTPGQGWTGYTF. The DNA for the CDR3 is TGTGCCAGCAGTACCCCGGGACAGGGGTGGACTGGCTACACCTTC.

This clonotype was seen at least ten times. The rearrangement links TRBV5-4 to TRBJ2-3; perhaps TRBD1 as D (6 bases). V dropped 4 bases and J dropped 1 base, with 7 bases sitting between them. The germline V gene has CDR1 SGHNT and CDR2 YYREEE (reference sequence). The CDR3 is 13 residues long. CDR3 loop: CASSNRGTDTQYF. DNA of the CDR3: TGTGCCAGCAGCAACAGGGGCACAGATACGCAGTATTTT.

This clonotype was seen at least ten times. V usage is TRBV19 and J usage is TRBJ1-1; 8 bases are a match to TRBD1. J gave up 1 base and V 8 bases, and 6 bases lay outside the gene matches. The CDR3 sequence is 14 residues long. The germline gives CDR1 LNHDA, CDR2 SQIVND (reference sequence). CDR3 residues: CASRTGGANTEAFF. The CDR3 DNA is TGTGCCAGTCGTACAGGGGGAGCGAACACTGAAGCTTTCTTT.

This clonotype has a count of ten or more. This chain joins TRBV2 and TRBJ2-7, with no clear D. Germline lookup yields CDR1 SNHLY and CDR2 FYNNEI. V lost 3 bases, J lost 8 bases, and 11 bases lay in between. CDR3 length: 12 amino acids. The chain's CDR3 is CASSEWATKQYF. CDR3 bases: TGTGCCAGCAGTGAGTGGGCCACGAAGCAGTACTTC.

The chain is built from TRBV4-1 and TRBJ2-3; 8 positions agree with TRBD1. The CDR3 length is 18 residues. Germline assignment: CDR1 MGHRA and CDR2 YSYEKL. The V segment lost 4 bases and the J segment 1 base; nucleotides outside the gene matches: 13. The CDR3 sequence is CASSRLPPPGQGTDTQYF. CDR3 bases: TGCGCCAGCAGCCGACTCCCGCCCCCGGGACAGGGCACAGATACGCAGTATTTT.

The V and J genes are TRBV20-1 and TRBJ2-7, with D maybe TRBD2 (6 bases). V lost 6 bases and J lost 5, with 20 bases in between. CDR3 length: 14 amino acids. The germline V gene has CDR1 DFQATT and CDR2 SNEGSKA (reference sequence). The CDR3 DNA follows: TGCAGTGCCCCGTCCAATAGCGGAAGTGACGAGCAGTACTTC. This translates into CSAPSNSGSDEQYF.

As regards this clonotype: This sequence may be a read error, since a much larger clone differs from it by one base. The chain links TRBV6-9 to TRBJ2-1; 7 positions agree with TRBD1. The CDR3 is made up of 14 amino acids. V was pared by 5 bases and J by 9 bases, with 10 bases of the junction left unmatched. CDR1 MNHGY and CDR2 SVAAGI come from the germline V gene. The CDR3 DNA reads TGTGCCAGCAGTGAAAACAGGGGTTCCGGTGAGCAGTTCTTC. It encodes CASSENRGSGEQFF.

This clonotype was recorded at least ten times. The rearrangement joins TRBV28 to TRBJ2-7; the D is unclear. V was clipped by 3 bases and J by 7 bases, with 4 bases between them. This CDR3 is built from 10 residues. The germline gives CDR1 MDHEN, CDR2 SYDVKM. In DNA form, the CDR3 reads TGTGCCAGCAGTTTGGATGAGCAGTACTTC. Translated, it gives CASSLDEQYF.

This clonotype has more than one count but fewer than ten. The chain carries TRBV5-1 and TRBJ2-1, with TRBD2 identical over 10 bases. Per germline, CDR1 SGHRS and CDR2 YFSETQ. The J segment lost 7 bases and the V segment lost 4 bases, leaving 8 bases of the junction unmatched. CDR3 length: 15 amino acids. CDR3 sequence: CASSREGLARNEQFF. CDR3 coding DNA: TGCGCCAGCAGCCGGGAGGGACTAGCGAGAAATGAGCAGTTCTTC.